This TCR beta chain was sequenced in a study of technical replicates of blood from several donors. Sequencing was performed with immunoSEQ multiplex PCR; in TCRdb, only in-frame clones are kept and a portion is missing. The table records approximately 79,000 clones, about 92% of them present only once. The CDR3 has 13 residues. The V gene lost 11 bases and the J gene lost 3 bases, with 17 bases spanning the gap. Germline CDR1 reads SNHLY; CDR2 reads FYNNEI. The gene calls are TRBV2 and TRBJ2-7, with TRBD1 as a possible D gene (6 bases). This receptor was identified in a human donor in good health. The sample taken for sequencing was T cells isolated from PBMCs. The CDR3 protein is CAGQPDSSYEQYF. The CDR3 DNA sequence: TGTGCCGGACAGCCGGACAGTAGCTACGAGCAGTACTTC.